Following are 32 T cell receptor beta chains from one sample sequenced in a study of shared clonotypes between healthy human individuals. It was CD45RO-negative cells, positively selected for CCR7, that made up naive CD8 cells, with terminally differentiated effector memory CD45RA+ cells excluded. Profiled with immunoSEQ multiplex PCR; TCRdb holds only in-frame clones, not every one. The table lists millions of clones, 93% of them singletons, with over 1.5% in the top ten. The sample taken for sequencing was naive CD8+ T cells from PBMCs. The source of these receptors is a man in his late teens or twenties in good health. Some clones in this sample may be carry-over from other donors' samples.

This chain links TRBV27 with TRBJ2-3; D is perhaps TRBD2 (6 bases). Germline V gives CDR1 MNHEY, CDR2 SMNVEV (reference sequence). This CDR3 comprises 15 residues. The V end was cut by 3 bases, the J end by 3 bases, with 13 bases between. The CDR3 coding sequence is TGTGCCAGCAGTTTGCAACTAGCTTTGACAGATACGCAGTATTTT. Encoded protein: CASSLQLALTDTQYF.

The chain has TRBV28 and TRBJ2-1; the match to TRBD1 covers 11 bases. The CDR3 consists of 17 residues. With V trimmed by 4 bases and J by 1 base, 6 bases remained unmatched. Germline V gene lookup returns CDR1 MDHEN and CDR2 SYDVKM. The CDR3 DNA is TGTGCCAGCAGTTCGGGACAGGGGGACAGTTCCTACAATGAGCAGTTCTTC. This translates into CASSSGQGDSSYNEQFF.

The chain is built from TRBV15 and TRBJ1-2, with 7 bases identical to TRBD1. With 5 bases clipped from V and 6 bases from J, the junction kept 12 bases outside the gene matches. CDR3 length equals 15 residues. Germline V gene lookup returns CDR1 LNHNV and CDR2 YYDKDF (reference sequence). The CDR3: CATSPERGGWNGYTF. For the CDR3, the DNA is TGTGCCACCAGCCCAGAGAGAGGGGGCTGGAATGGCTACACCTTC. The complete variable domain, with remaining parts taken from reference TRBV15 and TRBJ1-2, reads DAMVIQNPRYQVTQFGKPVTLSCSQTLNHNVMYWYQQKSSQAPKLLFHYYDKDFNNEADTPDNFQSRRPNTSFCFLDIRSPGLGDTAMYLCATSPERGGWNGYTFGSGTRLTVV.

This clone was counted once. J is TRBJ2-7 and V is TRBV5-1; D possibly uses TRBD1 or TRBD2 (5 bases each). The germline V and J ends were trimmed by 3 bases and 4 bases, with 17 bases remaining between them. The CDR3 covers 15 residues. Germline V CDR1 and CDR2: SGHRS, YFSETQ. This CDR3 reads CASSSDEGYGYEQYF. DNA for the CDR3: TGCGCCAGCAGCTCCGATGAGGGGTACGGTTACGAGCAGTACTTC.

The rearrangement uses TRBV10-3 and TRBJ2-6; TRBD1 agrees at 7 bases. The V gene's germline CDR1 is ENHRY and CDR2 SYGVKD. The CDR3 loop spans 18 amino acids. V dropped 8 bases and J dropped 0; count of bases not matched to a gene: 13. CDR3 DNA: TGTGCCATCCGCACTACAAGGGACAGCCACTCTGGGGCCAACGTCCTGACTTTC. Translation: CAIRTTRDSHSGANVLTF.

This clone appeared a single time. V usage is TRBV11-1 and J usage is TRBJ2-7; TRBD1 matches at 11 bases. The CDR3 spans 15 residues. V lost 6 bases to trimming and J lost 3 bases; unmatched junction nucleotides: 7. Germline assignment: CDR1 SGHAT and CDR2 FQDESV (reference sequence). The CDR3 here is CASSVGQGVIYEQYF. CDR3 nucleotide sequence: TGTGCCAGCAGTGTGGGACAGGGGGTTATCTACGAGCAGTACTTC.

The chain links TRBV27 to TRBJ2-5; TRBD1 aligns across 7 bases. Germline V lookup: CDR1 MNHEY, CDR2 SMNVEV (reference sequence). The V gene end was trimmed by 5 bases and the J gene end by 4 bases; junction bases not matched to a gene: 7. The CDR3 is made up of 14 amino acids. The CDR3 DNA follows: TGTGCCAGCAGTCTACTACAGGGGACAGAGACCCAGTACTTC. This translates into CASSLLQGTETQYF.

V is TRBV7-3 and J is TRBJ2-1, with 7 bases fitting TRBD1. V gave up 4 bases and J gave up 5 bases; unmatched junction bases: 8. The CDR3 runs 15 residues. Looked up from germline, CDR1 is SGHTA and CDR2 is FQGTGA. The chain's CDR3 is CASSSDRVGDNEQFF. CDR3 nucleotide sequence: TGTGCCAGCAGCTCCGACAGGGTAGGAGACAATGAGCAGTTCTTC.

This sequence joins TRBV7-6 and TRBJ2-7; TRBD1 agrees at 7 bases. With V trimmed by 5 bases and J by 10 bases, 11 bases remained unmatched. There are 13 residues in the CDR3. The germline V gene encodes CDR1 SGHVS and CDR2 FNYEAQ. CDR3 DNA: TGTGCCAGCAGCCTCGGGACAGCCTCGGAACAGTACTTC. Translation: CASSLGTASEQYF.

V usage is TRBV15 and J usage is TRBJ1-1, with D tentatively TRBD1 (5 bases). Germline V lookup: CDR1 LNHNV, CDR2 YYDKDF (reference sequence). The CDR3 covers 15 residues. Trimming took off 1 base at V and 3 bases at J, with 12 bases between the two ends. CDR3: CATSRAREGDTEAFF. CDR3 in DNA: TGTGCCACCAGCAGAGCCCGTGAAGGGGACACTGAAGCTTTCTTT.

This sequence joins TRBV18 and TRBJ1-5; TRBD1 might be the D (6 bases). Per the germline V gene, CDR1 is KGHSH and CDR2 is LQKENI. V shed 4 bases and J shed 5 bases, with 18 bases lying between them. This CDR3 is 16 amino acids long. In DNA form, the CDR3 reads TGTGCCAGCTCACGTCGGGACACGGGAGGGGATCAGCCCCAGCATTTT. Amino acids: CASSRRDTGGDQPQHF.

CDR3 DNA: TGTGCCAGCAGCTTAGAGGGACAGCCCCAAGAGACCCAGTACTTC. It yields the protein CASSLEGQPQETQYF. V usage is TRBV7-8 and J usage is TRBJ2-5; 7 bases are a match to TRBD1. After removal of 1 base from V and 1 base from J, the junction contained 3 bases not matched to a gene. The germline gives CDR1 SGHVS, CDR2 FQNEAQ. The CDR3 has 15 amino acids.

The chain has TRBV19 and TRBJ1-1; D ambiguous. V dropped 6 bases and J dropped 0 bases, with 11 bases sitting between them. Germline V gene lookup returns CDR1 LNHDA and CDR2 SQIVND (reference sequence). This CDR3 region has 14 residues. As DNA, the CDR3 is TGTGCCAGTAGGTATCGGTCCATGAACACTGAAGCTTTCTTT. Translation gives CASRYRSMNTEAFF.

The rearrangement links TRBV29-1 to TRBJ2-1; TRBD2 agrees at 11 bases. CDR3 size: 15 residues. The V gene's germline CDR1 is SQVTM and CDR2 ANQGSEA. The J segment lost 7 bases and the V segment lost 3 bases, leaving 8 bases of the junction unmatched. CDR3 protein: CSVDPTSGRRNEQFF. The DNA for the CDR3 is TGCAGCGTTGACCCTACTAGCGGGAGAAGGAATGAGCAGTTCTTC.

This clone was recorded only once. CDR3 region: CAIRTSLSSYEQYF. CDR3 DNA sequence: TGTGCCATCAGGACTAGCCTAAGCTCCTACGAGCAGTACTTC. The chain carries TRBV10-3 and TRBJ2-7, with 7 bases lining up with TRBD2. With 6 bases clipped from V and 0 bases from J, the junction kept 5 bases outside the gene matches. There are 14 residues in the CDR3. Looked up from germline, CDR1 is ENHRY and CDR2 is SYGVKD.

The chain links TRBV9 to TRBJ2-7; weak D call: TRBD1 (6 bases). CDR3 length equals 15 residues. Looked up from germline, CDR1 is SGDLS and CDR2 is YYNGEE. V dropped 3 bases and J dropped 3 bases, with 16 bases sitting between them. The CDR3 region has the DNA TGTGCCAGCAGCGGCAAGGGGGAGAAGGGCTACGAGCAGTACTTC. Translation gives CASSGKGEKGYEQYF. Full variable domain (outside the CDR3, taken from reference TRBV9 and TRBJ2-7): DSGVTQTPKHLITATGQRVTLRCSPRSGDLSVYWYQQSLDQGLQFLIQYYNGEERAKGNILERFSAQQFPDLHSELNLSSLELGDSALYFCASSGKGEKGYEQYFGPGTRLTVT.

J is TRBJ2-2 and V is TRBV2; D gene unclear. The germline V and J ends were trimmed by 0 bases and 0 bases, with 23 bases remaining between them. The CDR3 runs to 21 residues. Germline V lookup: CDR1 SNHLY, CDR2 FYNNEI. This chain's CDR3 is CASSEARPPVTAPPNTGELFF. As DNA, the CDR3 is TGTGCCAGCAGTGAAGCCAGGCCCCCTGTTACGGCTCCTCCGAACACCGGGGAGCTGTTTTTT. Supplemented by reference TRBV2 and TRBJ2-2, the full variable domain reads EPEVTQTPSHQVTQMGQEVILRCVPISNHLYFYWYRQILGQKVEFLVSFYNNEISEKSEIFDDQFSVERPDGSNFTLKIRSTKLEDSAMYFCASSEARPPVTAPPNTGELFFGEGSRLTVL.

The chain recombines TRBV2 with TRBJ2-7; 7 bases are shared with TRBD1. This CDR3 comprises 15 residues. Germline V gene data show CDR1 as SNHLY and CDR2 as FYNNEI. The ends lost 4 bases at V and 0 bases at J; junction bases unmatched: 6. The CDR3 nucleotides are TGTGCCAGCAGTGCCACGGGACAGCTCTCCTACGAGCAGTACTTC. Protein: CASSATGQLSYEQYF.

V and J are TRBV6-1 and TRBJ1-4; TRBD1 might be the D (5 bases). This CDR3 spans 20 amino acids. Germline values: CDR1 MNHNS, CDR2 SASEGT. Trimming removed 1 base at V and 13 bases at J, with 34 bases between. As DNA, the CDR3 is TGTGCCAGCAGTGAAGTCGGGGCACCCCCCTCCCGGTTTCCTCTCGACAGACTGTTTTTT. Translation gives CASSEVGAPPSRFPLDRLFF.

The chain carries TRBV28 and TRBJ2-7; D remains unclear. Germline V gene data show CDR1 as MDHEN and CDR2 as SYDVKM. The length of the CDR3 is 12 residues. Trimming shortened V by 6 bases and J by 6 bases, and 12 bases separated the two germline ends. As DNA, the CDR3 is TGTGCCAGCAGCCCCCAGTGGGGCGAGCAGTACTTC. Protein: CASSPQWGEQYF. Together with reference TRBV28 and TRBJ2-7, the CDR3 gives the full variable domain: DVKVTQSSRYLVKRTGEKVFLECVQDMDHENMFWYRQDPGLGLRLIYFSYDVKMKEKGDIPEGYSVSREKKERFSLILESASTNQTSMYLCASSPQWGEQYFGPGTRLTVT.

This clone occurred once. The rearrangement uses TRBV11-2 and TRBJ2-7; 10 bases are shared with TRBD2. V shed 4 bases and J 3 bases; nucleotides not matched to a gene: 6. The germline CDR1 and CDR2 sequences are SGHAT and FQNNGV. The CDR3 length is 15 residues. The CDR3 bases are TGTGCCAGCAGCTCGAGGACTAGCGGAAACTACGAGCAGTACTTC. Translated: CASSSRTSGNYEQYF.

The V and J genes are TRBV7-9 and TRBJ2-5, with TRBD2 matching 9 bases. Per germline, CDR1 SEHNR and CDR2 FQNEAQ (reference sequence). This CDR3 comprises 17 residues. The J segment lost 5 bases and the V segment lost 7 bases, leaving 17 bases of the junction unmatched. In DNA form, the CDR3 reads TGTGCCAGCATCCCCTCCCCCCCAGCGGGAGGTGGGGAGACCCAGTACTTC. Protein product: CASIPSPPAGGGETQYF.

This clone was counted once. This chain uses TRBV27 with TRBJ2-7; TRBD1 might be the D (6 bases). Trimming shortened V by 0 bases and J by 1 base, and 13 bases separated the two germline ends. Germline lookup yields CDR1 MNHEY and CDR2 SMNVEV (reference sequence). The CDR3 totals 16 residues. The CDR3 loop reads CASSLSAGETSYEQYF. The CDR3 coding sequence is TGTGCCAGCAGTTTATCGGCAGGGGAGACTTCCTACGAGCAGTACTTC.

This CDR3 reads CASSQELQTSGRVHTDTQYF. The CDR3 DNA reads TGTGCCAGCAGCCAAGAACTACAGACTAGCGGGAGAGTGCACACAGATACGCAGTATTTT. The rearrangement joins TRBV14 to TRBJ2-3; 12 nucleotides agree with TRBD2. Germline CDR1 SGHDN, CDR2 FVKESK. Trimming at V came to 0 bases and at J to 2 bases, leaving 12 bases not matched to a gene. The CDR3 spans 20 residues. The whole variable domain, filled in from reference TRBV14 and TRBJ2-3, reads EAGVTQFPSHSVIEKGQTVTLRCDPISGHDNLYWYRRVMGKEIKFLLHFVKESKQDESGMPNNRFLAERTGGTYSTLKVQPAELEDSGVYFCASSQELQTSGRVHTDTQYFGPGTRLTVL.

The gene calls are TRBV28 and TRBJ1-2; D is uncertain. The CDR3 is made up of 16 amino acids. Trimming cost V 4 bases and J 0 bases, with 15 bases left between them. The germline V gene has CDR1 MDHEN and CDR2 SYDVKM. The CDR3 protein is CASSYFRKEANYGYTF. CDR3 nucleotide sequence: TGTGCCAGCAGTTACTTCCGGAAAGAAGCTAACTATGGCTACACCTTC.

This sequence joins TRBV2 and TRBJ2-7; D gene ambiguous. The CDR3 has 14 amino acids. V was trimmed by 1 base and J by 2 bases, leaving 9 bases between them. Looked up from germline, CDR1 is SNHLY and CDR2 is FYNNEI. The CDR3 DNA sequence: TGTGCCAGCAGTGAAGGGCGGCTAGCCTACGAGCAGTACTTC. Amino acids: CASSEGRLAYEQYF.

This clone showed up just once. Written as DNA, the CDR3 is TGTGCCAGCAGTCCCCGAGACCTCGCAGATACGCAGTATTTT. Amino acids: CASSPRDLADTQYF. The chain uses TRBV28 and TRBJ2-3, with D unclear. Germline V gives CDR1 MDHEN, CDR2 SYDVKM. CDR3 size: 14 residues. Trimming stripped 5 bases from V and 4 bases from J, with 13 bases between.

This clone showed up just once. CDR3 protein: CASSLATGGAYEQYF. CDR3 nucleotide sequence: TGTGCCAGCAGTTTAGCTACAGGGGGGGCCTACGAGCAGTACTTC. The chain links TRBV27 to TRBJ2-7, with D perhaps matching TRBD1 (8 bases). The CDR3 extends over 15 amino acids. V was clipped by 2 bases and J by 2 bases, with 13 bases between them. Germline V gene data show CDR1 as MNHEY and CDR2 as SMNVEV (reference sequence).

The gene calls are TRBV13 and TRBJ2-1, with 11 bases identical to TRBD2. V lost 0 bases, J lost 4 bases, and 8 bases stayed unmatched. Per germline, CDR1 PRHDT and CDR2 FYEKMQ (reference sequence). The CDR3 length is 18 residues. The CDR3 reads CASSLGLFGTSGYNEQFF. The CDR3 DNA sequence: TGTGCCAGCAGCTTAGGCCTCTTCGGGACTAGCGGTTACAATGAGCAGTTCTTC.

The chain combines TRBV30 with TRBJ2-1; D is ambiguous. CDR3 size: 15 residues. Germline CDR1 reads GTSNPN; CDR2 reads SVGIG (reference sequence). The V gene lost 0 bases and the J gene lost 7 bases, with 16 bases spanning the gap. In DNA, the CDR3 is TGTGCCTGGAGTGTACCCGGCCCACGCCTTAATGAGCAGTTCTTC. Protein sequence: CAWSVPGPRLNEQFF.

V usage is TRBV28 and J usage is TRBJ1-3; maybe TRBD1 (5 bases). The CDR3 sequence is 14 residues long. Trimming took 6 bases from V and 4 from J, leaving 13 bases between them. Germline-derived CDR1 and CDR2 are MDHEN and SYDVKM. CDR3 protein: CASRFSGTGNTIYF. The DNA of the CDR3 is TGTGCCAGCAGGTTTTCAGGGACGGGAAACACCATATATTTT.

Remarks on this clone: This sample includes further DNA sequences coding for the same CDR3. V and J are TRBV4-3 and TRBJ2-7; TRBD2 might be the D (5 bases). The CDR3 has 13 amino acids. V lost 4 bases to trimming and J lost 0 bases, with 7 bases between them. Germline CDR1 and CDR2: LGHNA and YSLEER. In DNA form, the CDR3 reads TGCGCCAGCAGCCTTGGAGGCTCCTACGAGCAGTACTTC. It specifies CASSLGGSYEQYF.